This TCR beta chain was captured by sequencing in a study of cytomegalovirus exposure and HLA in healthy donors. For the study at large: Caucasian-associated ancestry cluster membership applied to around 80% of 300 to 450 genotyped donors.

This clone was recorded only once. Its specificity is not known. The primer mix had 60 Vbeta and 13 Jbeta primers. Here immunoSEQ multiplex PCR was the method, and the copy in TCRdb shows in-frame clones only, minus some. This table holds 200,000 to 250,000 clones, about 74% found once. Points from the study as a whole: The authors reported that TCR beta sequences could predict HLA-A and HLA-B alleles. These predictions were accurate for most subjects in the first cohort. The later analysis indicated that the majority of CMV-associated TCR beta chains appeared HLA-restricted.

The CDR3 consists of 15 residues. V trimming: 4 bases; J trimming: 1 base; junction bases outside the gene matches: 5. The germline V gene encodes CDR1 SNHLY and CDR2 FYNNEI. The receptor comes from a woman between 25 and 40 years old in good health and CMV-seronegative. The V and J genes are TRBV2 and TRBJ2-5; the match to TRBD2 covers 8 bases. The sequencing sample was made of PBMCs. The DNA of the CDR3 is TGTGCCAGCAGTGGCTCGGCGGGAGGCCAAGAGACCCAGTACTTC. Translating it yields CASSGSAGGQETQYF.